The 32 T cell receptor beta chains presented below share a single source sample, sequenced in a study of T cells in Graves' hyperthyroidism and ophthalmopathy. Researchers took RNA transcripts and amplified the TCR beta CDR3 regions from them. First-round RT-PCR with HTBI primers amplified the TCR CDR3 region. Each CDR3 protein gets one entry after TCRdb re-called the multiplex PCR reads with MiXCR. The sample comprises roughly 500,000 distinct CDR3 sequences, around 43% of which are singletons, and around two fifths rests with the top ten. The sequenced sample consisted of peripheral blood or thyroid tissue (not recorded which). Receptors originate from an adult woman with Graves' disease, either hyperthyroidism or ophthalmopathy (not recorded which).

This clonotype was counted many times. The V gene is TRBV6-5, the J gene TRBJ2-5; TRBD2 matches at 11 bases. Looked up from germline, CDR1 is MNHEY and CDR2 is SVGAGI. V lost 6 bases and J lost 3; bases outside the gene matches: 9. The CDR3 runs to 16 residues. CDR3 protein: CASRATSLAGEETQYF. The CDR3 coding sequence is TGTGCCAGCAGAGCGACTTCACTAGCGGGAGAAGAGACCCAGTACTTC.

The V call is TRBV24-1, the J call TRBJ1-1; no firm D call. V shed 3 bases and J shed 3 bases, with 7 bases lying between them. Looked up from germline, CDR1 is KGHDR and CDR2 is SFDVKD. The CDR3 spans 13 residues. CDR3 residues: CATSDGSDTEAFF. The CDR3 DNA follows: TGTGCCACCAGTGATGGGTCGGACACTGAAGCTTTCTTT.

The chain couples TRBV7-8 to TRBJ1-2; tentative D call: TRBD1 (5 bases). Trimming took off 6 bases at V and 8 bases at J, with 16 bases between the two ends. CDR3 length: 13 amino acids. Germline CDR1 SGHVS, CDR2 FQNEAQ. The CDR3 nucleotides are TGTGCCAGCAGTCCGTTTGGGGGGGGGGGCTACACCTTC. Encoded protein: CASSPFGGGGYTF.

This rearrangement joins TRBV6-1 to TRBJ1-1; D remains ambiguous. V lost 4 bases to trimming and J lost 0 bases, with 15 bases between them. Germline CDR1 is MNHNS and CDR2 is SASEGT. The CDR3 spans 16 residues. This chain's CDR3 is CASSVTPTNLNTEAFF. DNA of the CDR3: TGTGCCAGCAGTGTAACGCCGACAAACTTGAACACTGAAGCTTTCTTT.

This clonotype was seen repeatedly, ten times or more. The chain employs TRBV7-9 and TRBJ2-7, with TRBD2 identical over 7 bases. This CDR3 contains 16 residues. The germline gives CDR1 SEHNR, CDR2 FQNEAQ (reference sequence). V dropped 5 bases and J dropped 1; count of bases not matched to a gene: 11. The CDR3 spells CASSQGFRGSSYEQYF. CDR3 sequence (DNA): TGTGCCAGCAGCCAAGGGTTTCGCGGGAGTTCCTACGAGCAGTACTTC.

This clonotype was seen at least ten times. The CDR3 is CASSLTLSERISYEQYF. The CDR3 nucleotides are TGTGCCAGCAGCTTAACACTTTCCGAGCGGATTAGTTACGAGCAGTACTTC. The chain recombines TRBV7-8 with TRBJ2-7; possible D gene TRBD2, 5 bases. The germline V and J ends were trimmed by 2 bases and 4 bases, with 21 bases remaining between them. Germline assignment: CDR1 SGHVS and CDR2 FQNEAQ. This CDR3 has 17 residues.

The gene calls are TRBV7-9 and TRBJ2-2; 10 bases are shared with TRBD2. Germline trimming cut 1 base from V and 7 bases from J; bases unmatched to any gene: 6. Germline CDR1 and CDR2: SEHNR and FQNEAQ (reference sequence). CDR3 size: 16 residues. The CDR3 DNA sequence: TGTGCCAGCAGCTTAGGGCCTAGCGGGAGTAGCGGGGAGCTGTTTTTT. This translates into CASSLGPSGSSGELFF.

The genes are TRBV9 and TRBJ2-7; 7 nucleotides agree with TRBD1. Germline loops: CDR1 SGDLS, CDR2 YYNGEE. The CDR3 covers 14 residues. Trimming cost V 4 bases and J 6 bases; bases outside gene matches: 10. DNA of the CDR3: TGTGCCAGCAGCTACCAGGGGGAAATAAGCGAGCAGTACTTC. This encodes CASSYQGEISEQYF.

This clonotype was counted between two and nine times. The V gene is TRBV12-3 or TRBV12-4, the J gene TRBJ2-5; 14 bases line up with TRBD2. Germline trimming cut 5 bases from V and 7 bases from J; bases unmatched to any gene: 9. CDR3 size: 16 residues. The DNA of the CDR3 is TGTGCCAGCAGTCAAGGGACTAGCGGGAGTAAGGGGACCCAGTACTTC. Translation gives CASSQGTSGSKGTQYF.

A word on this clonotype: The CDR3 does not end in the conserved phenylalanine or tryptophan, so this is likely a read error. It is unclear where the CDR3 begins or ends on the DNA, so no DNA is shown, and the CDR3 is as TCRdb lists it. The chain is built from TRBV15 and TRBJ1-2. CDR1 and CDR2 (germline): LNHNV, YYDKDF (reference sequence). A total of 11 residues make up the CDR3, ends included. The CDR3 spells CATSRDGTASY.

Only one count was recorded for this clonotype. The chain links TRBV2 to TRBJ1-2; maybe TRBD1 (5 bases). V dropped 2 bases and J dropped 2 bases, with 9 bases sitting between them. Germline V gene sequence: CDR1 SNHLY, CDR2 FYNNEI. The CDR3 covers 14 residues. The CDR3 DNA is TGTGCCAGCAGTGAATTTTGGGACAACTATGGCTACACCTTC. This gives the protein CASSEFWDNYGYTF.

V gene TRBV12-3 or TRBV12-4 combines with J gene TRBJ2-7; no definite D call. This CDR3 contains 12 residues. V was trimmed by 6 bases and J by 7 bases, leaving 13 bases between them. The CDR3 loop reads CASSVGYGEQYF. The CDR3 DNA follows: TGTGCCAGCAGCGTAGGGTATGGTGAGCAGTACTTC.

The chain couples TRBV7-7 to TRBJ2-5, with 9 bases aligning to TRBD2. Germline CDR1 is SSHAT and CDR2 is FNYEAQ (reference sequence). This CDR3 region has 17 residues. The junction had 12 bases not matched to a gene; V was cut back by 5 bases and J by 2 bases. The CDR3 DNA is TGTGCCAGCAGCCCCCCCCCTGGGCGGGGGGGTCAAGAGACCCAGTACTTC. Protein product: CASSPPPGRGGQETQYF.

The CDR3 spells CASSLGRGASSYEQYF. The CDR3, as DNA: TGTGCCAGCAGCTTAGGGAGAGGGGCCTCCTCCTACGAGCAGTACTTC. The gene calls are TRBV7-2 and TRBJ2-7, with D perhaps matching TRBD1 or TRBD2 (5 bases each). In germline, CDR1 is SGHTA, CDR2 FQGNSA. The CDR3 has 16 amino acids. Trimming shortened V by 1 base and J by 0 bases, and 13 bases separated the two germline ends. The full variable domain, rest sourced from reference TRBV7-2 and TRBJ2-7, is GAGVSQSPSNKVTEKGKDVELRCDPISGHTALYWYRQSLGQGLEFLIYFQGNSAPDKSGLPSDRFSAERTGGSVSTLTIQRTQQEDSAVYLCASSLGRGASSYEQYFGPGTRLTVT.

The CDR3 DNA follows: TGTGCCATCAGGCCCCCCCAGAACACCGGGGAGCTGTTTTTT. This translates into CAIRPPQNTGELFF. The chain recombines TRBV10-3 with TRBJ2-2, with unresolved D. CDR3 length equals 14 residues. Trimming removed 6 bases from V and 1 base from J, with 9 bases in between. Germline V lookup: CDR1 ENHRY, CDR2 SYGVKD.

The chain is built from TRBV5-1 and TRBJ2-2; D not resolved. Trimming shortened V by 7 bases and J by 3 bases, and 7 bases separated the two germline ends. CDR3 length equals 12 residues. The germline CDR1 and CDR2 sequences are SGHRS and YFSETQ. This chain's CDR3 is CASGDYTGELFF. DNA of the CDR3: TGCGCCAGCGGAGATTACACCGGGGAGCTGTTTTTT.

There are many counts of this clonotype. The chain links TRBV19 to TRBJ1-5; weak D call: TRBD1 (5 bases). V dropped 6 bases and J dropped 7 bases, with 16 bases sitting between them. Germline-derived CDR1 and CDR2 are LNHDA and SQIVND (reference sequence). The CDR3 loop spans 14 amino acids. The DNA of the CDR3 is TGTGCCAGTAGCCGGAGTCAGGGAGGCCAGCCCCAGCATTTT. It specifies CASSRSQGGQPQHF.

A remark on this clonotype: A read error may produce the germline difference seen at one junction end. The CDR3 nucleotides read TGCAGCGTTGAGGGCAGAGGGGAGACCCAGCACTTC. It specifies CSVEGRGETQHF. The chain combines TRBV29-1 with TRBJ2-5; possibly TRBD1 or TRBD2 for D (5 bases each). CDR1 is SQVTM, CDR2 ANQGSEA, per germline. CDR3 length equals 12 residues.

The chain recombines TRBV15 with TRBJ2-7, with a tentative D call TRBD1 (6 bases). V lost 1 base, J lost 5 bases, and 12 bases lay in between. Germline CDR1 is LNHNV and CDR2 is YYDKDF (reference sequence). The CDR3 extends over 14 amino acids. Here the CDR3 DNA reads TGTGCCACCAGCAGAGCCTCGGCAGGGGACGAGCAGTACTTC. This codes for CATSRASAGDEQYF.

This clonotype was counted once. This chain connects TRBV29-1 to TRBJ2-7; tentatively, D is TRBD1 (5 bases). V lost 4 bases and J lost 5, with 12 bases in between. Germline V gene data show CDR1 as SQVTM and CDR2 as ANQGSEA. This CDR3 spans 12 amino acids. CDR3 in amino acids: CSVGAGPDEQYF. The CDR3 coding sequence is TGCAGCGTTGGGGCAGGGCCCGACGAGCAGTACTTC.

The chain uses TRBV24-1 and TRBJ1-5; the match to TRBD1 covers 7 bases. Germline CDR1 is KGHDR and CDR2 is SFDVKD. The ends lost 7 bases at V and 7 bases at J; junction bases unmatched: 9. The CDR3 has 14 amino acids. CDR3: CATSETGSRQPQHF. CDR3 DNA sequence: TGTGCCACCAGCGAGACAGGGTCAAGACAGCCCCAGCATTTT.

About this clonotype: Sequence at one end of the junction differs from germline and may be a read error. This chain joins TRBV7-9 and TRBJ1-1; D gene ambiguous. Germline V gene data show CDR1 as SEHNR and CDR2 as FQNEAQ (reference sequence). The CDR3 sequence is 14 residues long. The CDR3 spells CASILGRANTEAFF. The CDR3, as DNA: TGTGCCAGCATCTTAGGGAGGGCCAACACTGAAGCTTTCTTT.

J is TRBJ2-7 and V is TRBV29-1; 7 bases match TRBD1. The V gene end was trimmed by 6 bases and the J gene end by 3 bases; junction bases not matched to a gene: 5. The CDR3 spans 12 residues. Germline V gene data show CDR1 as SQVTM and CDR2 as ANQGSEA. CDR3 sequence (DNA): TGCAGCGTGGTGGACAGGTTCTACGAGCAGTACTTC. This sequence encodes CSVVDRFYEQYF.

The chain links TRBV7-9 to TRBJ1-2, with 9 positions matching TRBD1. With V trimmed by 4 bases and J by 5 bases, 2 bases remained unmatched. This CDR3 region has 13 residues. The germline CDR1 and CDR2 sequences are SEHNR and FQNEAQ (reference sequence). The CDR3 DNA reads as TGTGCCAGCAGCTGGGACAGGGCATATGGCTACACCTTC. It is translated as CASSWDRAYGYTF.

This sequence joins TRBV11-2 and TRBJ2-7; D is perhaps TRBD2 (5 bases). V shed 1 base and J shed 7 bases, with 14 bases lying between them. CDR1 is SGHAT and CDR2 is FQNNGV in the germline V gene. The CDR3 extends over 14 amino acids. The DNA for the CDR3 is TGTGCCAGCAGCTTAGTTACGGGGTTGGAAGAGCAGTACTTC. Protein sequence: CASSLVTGLEEQYF.

V gene TRBV9 combines with J gene TRBJ1-5, with TRBD1 matching 10 bases. The CDR3 consists of 14 residues. The V and J ends lost 3 bases and 6 bases, in that order; junction bases with no gene match: 3. CDR1 and CDR2 (germline): SGDLS, YYNGEE. The CDR3 bases are TGTGCCAGCAGCGCCGGGACAGGGGTTCAGCCCCAGCATTTT. Its translation is CASSAGTGVQPQHF.

This clonotype came up many times. V gene TRBV6-6 combines with J gene TRBJ1-3; 7 nucleotides match TRBD1. The J segment lost 1 base and the V segment lost 7 bases, leaving 4 bases of the junction unmatched. Per germline, CDR1 MNHNY and CDR2 SVGAGI (reference sequence). The CDR3 has 14 amino acids. DNA for the CDR3: TGTGCCAGCAATAGACAGGGATCTGGAAACACCATATATTTT. This sequence encodes CASNRQGSGNTIYF.

This clonotype was picked up many times. The V and J genes are TRBV7-2 and TRBJ1-4, with 8 bases that match TRBD1. Trimming removed 6 bases from V and 8 bases from J; junction bases left unmatched: 14. This CDR3 region has 16 residues. Germline V CDR1 and CDR2: SGHTA, FQGNSA. DNA for the CDR3: TGTGCCAGCAGTCCTCAGGGGGCCCCCAACCGGGAAAAACTGTTTTTT. Translation: CASSPQGAPNREKLFF.

The CDR3 reads CASSWTGEGDTEAFF. The CDR3 DNA is TGTGCCAGCAGCTGGACAGGGGAGGGGGACACTGAAGCTTTCTTT. The V and J genes are TRBV7-2 and TRBJ1-1; 9 positions match TRBD1. The CDR3 runs to 15 residues. CDR1 is SGHTA and CDR2 is FQGNSA in the germline V gene. Trimming cost V 4 bases and J 3 bases; bases outside gene matches: 6.

This clonotype came up once. The chain couples TRBV10-2 to TRBJ2-5; 7 nucleotides agree with TRBD2. The trim removed 6 bases at V and 5 bases at J, leaving 6 bases unmatched. This CDR3 spans 13 amino acids. Per germline, CDR1 WSHSY and CDR2 SAAADI. CDR3 region: CASRAGADETQYF. The DNA of the CDR3 is TGCGCCAGCAGGGCGGGAGCTGACGAGACCCAGTACTTC.

This clonotype has only one observation. The chain employs TRBV20-1 and TRBJ2-7, with TRBD2 identical over 9 bases. Germline CDR1 is DFQATT and CDR2 is SNEGSKA (reference sequence). The CDR3 totals 15 residues. J was trimmed by 3 bases and V by 6 bases; bases with no gene match: 12. The CDR3 DNA is TGCAGTGCGCACCCGATAGCGGGAGCGGACTACGAGCAGTACTTC. It is translated as CSAHPIAGADYEQYF.

The V call is TRBV27, the J call TRBJ1-5, with 7 bases lining up with TRBD1. The CDR3 has 14 residues. V dropped 5 bases and J dropped 4; count of bases not matched to a gene: 5. CDR1 and CDR2 (germline): MNHEY, SMNVEV (reference sequence). DNA for the CDR3: TGTGCCAGCAGTAACCACAGGGGTAATCAGCCCCAGCATTTT. This sequence encodes CASSNHRGNQPQHF.